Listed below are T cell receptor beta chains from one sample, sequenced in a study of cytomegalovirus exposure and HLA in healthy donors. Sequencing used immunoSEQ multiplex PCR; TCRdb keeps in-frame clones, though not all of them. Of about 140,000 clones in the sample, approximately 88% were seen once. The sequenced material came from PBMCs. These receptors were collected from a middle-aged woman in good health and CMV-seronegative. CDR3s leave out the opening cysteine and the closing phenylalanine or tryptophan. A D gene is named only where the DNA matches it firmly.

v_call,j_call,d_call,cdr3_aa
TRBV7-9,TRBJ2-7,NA,ASSPQGPLYEQY
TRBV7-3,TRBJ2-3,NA,ASSLTRTSSTDTQY
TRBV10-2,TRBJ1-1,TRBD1,ASLQGRWNTEAF
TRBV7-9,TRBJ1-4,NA,ASSLVNQGPEEKLF
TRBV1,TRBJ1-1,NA,TSSQDLQGGNTEAF
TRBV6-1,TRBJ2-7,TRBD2,ASSLTSGRGYEQY
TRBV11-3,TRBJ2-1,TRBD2,ASSLQGSGRSDEQF
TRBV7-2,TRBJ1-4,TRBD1,ASRPDRGAEKLF
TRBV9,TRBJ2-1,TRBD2,ASSVVGGRNEQF
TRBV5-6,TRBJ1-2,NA,ASSSKTGHYGYT
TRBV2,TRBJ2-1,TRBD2,ASRIGTSGNNEQF
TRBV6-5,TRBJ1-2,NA,ASSYSRTNYGYT
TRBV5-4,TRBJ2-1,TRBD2,ASSLGGSNYNEQF
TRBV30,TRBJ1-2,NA,AWSVAGAHIFTGYT
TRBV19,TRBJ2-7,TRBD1,ASIIGQDYEQY